The clone carrying this T cell receptor beta chain was detected only a few times. This CDR3 comprises 11 residues. Trimming removed 2 bases at V and 8 bases at J, with 3 bases between. From the 5' RACE reads, TCRdb called clonotypes with MiXCR, one entry per CDR3 protein. Of 8,000 to 8,500 distinct CDR3 sequences in the sample, 68% are singletons; the top ten hold approximately 4.5%. V gene TRBV12-3 or TRBV12-4 combines with J gene TRBJ1-4; D ambiguous. Material: tumor-infiltrating naive CD4+ T cells sorted from the breast tumor. Subset meaning: naive CD4+ T cells, CD4+CD45RA+CD25-. This clonotype was obtained from a female donor with breast cancer. The CDR3 reads CASSLTEKLFF. In DNA, the CDR3 is TGTGCCAGCAGTTTAACCGAAAAACTGTTTTTT.